The 7 T cell receptor beta chains below were found in one sample sequenced in a study of blood T cell repertoires in COVID-19. Clones were read by immunoSEQ multiplex PCR, and TCRdb kept only the in-frame ones, dropping some. The sample lists about 110,000 clones; approximately 80% were seen once. Material for sequencing was peripheral blood. These receptors came from a man aged 80 or over with COVID-19, enrolled during active disease.

The chain recombines TRBV9 with TRBJ1-2, with 8 bases that match TRBD1. This CDR3 has 15 residues. Trimming removed 0 bases from V and 5 bases from J; junction bases left unmatched: 6. Germline CDR1 and CDR2: SGDLS and YYNGEE. The CDR3 bases are TGTGCCAGCAGCGTAGCAGGGGGCGCAGAGTATGGCTACACCTTC. It encodes CASSVAGGAEYGYTF.

This clone occurred a few times. The chain's CDR3 is CASSELAGGPQETQYF. CDR3 nucleotides: TGTGCCAGCAGTGAACTAGCGGGAGGGCCCCAAGAGACCCAGTACTTC. V gene TRBV6-1 combines with J gene TRBJ2-5; 12 nucleotides match TRBD2. The germline gives CDR1 MNHNS, CDR2 SASEGT. J lost 1 base, V lost 2 bases, and 2 bases had no gene match. This CDR3 is built from 16 residues.

CDR3 loop: CASSSRRQGTINEKLFF. CDR3 in DNA: TGTGCCAGCAGTTCGCGCCGACAGGGGACTATTAATGAAAAACTGTTTTTT. The chain carries TRBV27 and TRBJ1-4, with 8 bases aligning to TRBD1. The germline CDR1 and CDR2 sequences are MNHEY and SMNVEV (reference sequence). V was pared by 4 bases and J by 4 bases, with 11 bases of the junction left unmatched. CDR3 size: 17 residues.

This clone turned up a few times. The chain joins TRBV7-8 to TRBJ2-7; D is possibly TRBD2 (6 bases). The CDR3 loop spans 15 amino acids. Per the germline V gene, CDR1 is SGHVS and CDR2 is FQNEAQ. The V end was cut by 1 base, the J end by 6 bases, with 16 bases between. This CDR3 reads CASSLETGEVGEQYF. Here the CDR3 DNA reads TGTGCCAGCAGCTTAGAGACGGGGGAGGTAGGCGAGCAGTACTTC. Based on the CDR3 plus reference TRBV7-8 and TRBJ2-7, the full variable domain is GAGVSQSPRYKVAKRGQDVALRCDPISGHVSLFWYQQALGQGPEFLTYFQNEAQLDKSGLPSDRFFAERPEGSVSTLKIQRTQQEDSAVYLCASSLETGEVGEQYFGPGTRLTVT.

This clone was detected only once. The rearrangement links TRBV4-3 to TRBJ2-5, with D perhaps matching TRBD2 (5 bases). V lost 2 bases, J lost 4 bases, and 8 bases lay in between. The CDR3 runs to 13 residues. Germline loops: CDR1 LGHNA, CDR2 YSLEER. The chain's CDR3 is CASSQSGGETQYF. Here the CDR3 DNA reads TGCGCCAGCAGCCAAAGCGGAGGAGAGACCCAGTACTTC.

This rearrangement joins TRBV18 to TRBJ1-1, with 9 bases fitting TRBD1. Germline V gene data show CDR1 as KGHSH and CDR2 as LQKENI. The CDR3 loop spans 16 amino acids. V shed 4 bases and J 0 bases; nucleotides not matched to a gene: 6. This chain's CDR3 is CASSQGQGVLNTEAFF. In DNA form, the CDR3 reads TGTGCCAGCTCACAGGGACAGGGTGTATTGAACACTGAAGCTTTCTTT.

By its share, this clone is medium-sized. The rearrangement joins TRBV6-5 to TRBJ1-5; D possibly corresponds to TRBD1 (5 bases). The CDR3 has 13 residues. The germline V and J ends were trimmed by 4 bases and 6 bases, with 10 bases remaining between them. CDR1 is MNHEY and CDR2 is SVGAGI in the germline V gene. The CDR3 loop reads CASSSGTRQPQHF. The CDR3 DNA follows: TGTGCCAGCAGTTCCGGGACTCGTCAGCCCCAGCATTTT.